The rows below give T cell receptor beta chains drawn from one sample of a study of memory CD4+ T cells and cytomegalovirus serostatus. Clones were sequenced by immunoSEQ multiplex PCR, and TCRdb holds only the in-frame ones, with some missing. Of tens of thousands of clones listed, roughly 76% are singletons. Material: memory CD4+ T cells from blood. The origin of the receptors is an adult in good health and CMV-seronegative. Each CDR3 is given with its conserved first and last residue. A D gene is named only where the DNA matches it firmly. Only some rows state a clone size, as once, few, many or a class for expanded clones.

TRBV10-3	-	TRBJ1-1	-	CAIRTSTVGNTEAFF	TGTGCCATCAGGACGAGCACGGTGGGGAACACTGAAGCTTTCTTT
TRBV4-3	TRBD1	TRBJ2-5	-	CASSQDIDRGETQYF	TGCGCCAGCAGCCAAGATATCGACAGGGGAGAGACCCAGTACTTC
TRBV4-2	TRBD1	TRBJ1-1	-	CASSRRRDRGETEAFF	TGTGCCAGCAGCCGTCGCCGGGACAGGGGAGAGACTGAAGCTTTCTTT
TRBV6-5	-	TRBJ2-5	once	CASSFRFKETQYF	TGTGCCAGCAGCTTCCGCTTTAAAGAGACCCAGTACTTC
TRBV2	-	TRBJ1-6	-	CASSNTGRNSPLHF	TGTGCCAGCAGTAACACGGGGAGGAATTCACCCCTCCACTTT
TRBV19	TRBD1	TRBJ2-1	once	CASSIGSRDREQFF	TGTGCCAGTAGTATAGGGTCCCGGGACAGGGAGCAGTTCTTC
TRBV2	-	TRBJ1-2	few	CASSETGQNYGYTF	TGTGCCAGCAGTGAAACCGGACAGAACTATGGCTACACCTTC
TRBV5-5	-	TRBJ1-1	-	CASSLGVTGNSEAFF	TGTGCCAGCAGCTTGGGGGTGACAGGAAATTCTGAAGCTTTCTTT
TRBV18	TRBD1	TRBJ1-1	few	CASSEGQGSTEAFF	TGTGCCAGCTCAGAAGGACAGGGGAGCACTGAAGCTTTCTTT
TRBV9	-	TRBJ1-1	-	CASSVDPETEAFF	TGTGCCAGCAGCGTAGATCCCGAAACTGAAGCTTTCTTT